The rows below give T cell receptor beta chains drawn from one sample of a study of blood T cell repertoires in COVID-19. The data were produced by immunoSEQ multiplex PCR, yet TCRdb's version contains in-frame clones alone and is incomplete. The sample shows fewer than 500,000 clones, about 90% of them seen only once. Sequencing was performed on PBMCs or T cells enriched from blood (not recorded which). Receptors originate from a young woman with acute COVID-19. Both conserved end residues are part of each CDR3. A D gene is named only where the DNA matches it firmly. A clone size is listed for some rows: how often the clone was seen (once, few, many), or a class if it is expanded.

j_gene,abundance,v_gene,d_gene,CDR3nt,CDR3aa
TRBJ1-6,NA,TRBV19,TRBD1,TGTGCCAGTAGCACTGGACAGGGGGGATCACCCCTCCACTTT,CASSTGQGGSPLHF
TRBJ2-1,NA,TRBV29-1,TRBD1,TGCAGCGTCGAACAGGGGTCGGGCTCCTACAATGAGCAGTTCTTC,CSVEQGSGSYNEQFF
TRBJ2-7,few,TRBV28,TRBD2,TGTGCCAGCACTAACGAAGCGGGGGCAGTCTACGAGCAGTACTTC,CASTNEAGAVYEQYF
TRBJ2-5,NA,TRBV27,NA,TGTGCCAGCAGTTTAGGCGCCCCACGGCGGGAGACCCAGTACTTC,CASSLGAPRRETQYF
TRBJ1-6,NA,TRBV19,NA,TGTGCCAGTAGTATACGGTCCGGGGAACAGGGACTCCACTTT,CASSIRSGEQGLHF
TRBJ2-3,NA,TRBV10-1,NA,TGCGCCAGCAGTGAAGGAGGGCTAGTCCGGATTTTTAGCACAGATACGCAGTATTTT,CASSEGGLVRIFSTDTQYF
TRBJ1-5,NA,TRBV5-4,NA,TGTGCCAGCAGCTACGGACAGCCTGGGGGCAATCAGCCCCAGCATTTT,CASSYGQPGGNQPQHF
TRBJ2-1,few,TRBV7-8,NA,TGTGCCAGCAGCTTAGGACTCCTACTGGATGAGCAGTTCTTC,CASSLGLLLDEQFF
TRBJ2-2,NA,TRBV11-1,NA,TGTGCCAGCACCGTGTCCGGCTCGGGGACCGGGGAGCTGTTTTTT,CASTVSGSGTGELFF
TRBJ2-2,NA,TRBV5-6,TRBD1,TGTGCCAGCAGCTTGTTGGGACAGGGGATTAACACCGGGGAGCTGTTTTTT,CASSLLGQGINTGELFF
TRBJ1-3,few,TRBV9,NA,TGTGCCAGCAGCCCAAACGATGCCCGCCTAGGAAACACCATATATTTT,CASSPNDARLGNTIYF
TRBJ2-1,NA,TRBV12-3/TRBV12-4,NA,TGTGCCAGCAGTGGACATGTCAATGAGCAGTTCTTC,CASSGHVNEQFF
TRBJ2-7,NA,TRBV28,TRBD1,TGTGCCAGCAGTTTACTAGTTGGACAGGGGTCCTACGAGCAGTACTTC,CASSLLVGQGSYEQYF
TRBJ1-1,NA,TRBV9,TRBD1,TGTGCCAGCAGCGTGGGGACAGGTATGAACACTGAAGCTTTCTTT,CASSVGTGMNTEAFF
TRBJ1-5,NA,TRBV7-9,TRBD1,TGTGCCAGCAGCTTAGGGACAGGGAGGGTTCAGCCCCAGCATTTT,CASSLGTGRVQPQHF
TRBJ1-5,NA,TRBV4-1,TRBD1,TGCGCCAGCAGCCAACAGGGGGGCAATCAGCCCCAGCATTTT,CASSQQGGNQPQHF
TRBJ1-6,once,TRBV11-2,NA,TGTGCCAGCAGCTTCTCTACAGCATTCAATTCACCCCTCCACTTT,CASSFSTAFNSPLHF
TRBJ1-2,NA,TRBV19,TRBD1,TGTGCCAGTAGTACAACCTCACAGGGGGCCTTTTACTATGGCTACACCTTC,CASSTTSQGAFYYGYTF
TRBJ2-2,NA,TRBV13,TRBD2,TGTGCCAGCAGCTTGGGGACTAGCGGGAACACCGGGGAGCTGTTTTTT,CASSLGTSGNTGELFF
TRBJ1-2,NA,TRBV25-1,NA,TGTGCCAGCGCAGAGGGGGGGGCCGGCGGCTACACCTTC,CASAEGGAGGYTF
TRBJ1-2,few,TRBV4-1,TRBD1,TGCGCCAGCAGCCAAGACCTGGGACAGGGGAACTATGGCTACACCTTC,CASSQDLGQGNYGYTF
TRBJ1-2,NA,TRBV30,NA,TGTGCCTGGAATCAGGGAGGCGGCTACACCTTC,CAWNQGGGYTF
TRBJ1-5,NA,TRBV27,TRBD1,TGTGCCAGCAGGACAGGGGGCGCGAGCAATCAGCCCCAGCATTTT,CASRTGGASNQPQHF
TRBJ2-1,NA,TRBV5-4,TRBD2,TGTGCCAGCAGCTTGAACAGCGGGGGGGCAGTGATCAATGAGCAGTTCTTC,CASSLNSGGAVINEQFF
TRBJ2-7,NA,TRBV5-1,TRBD1,TGCGCCAGCAGCTTAAAACAGGGGGCCTACGAGCAGTACTTC,CASSLKQGAYEQYF
TRBJ1-6,NA,TRBV6-5,TRBD1,TGTGCCAGCAGGCCCGGGACAGGCCATAATTCACCCCTCCACTTT,CASRPGTGHNSPLHF
TRBJ1-1,NA,TRBV6-2/TRBV6-3,TRBD1,TGTGCCAGCAGCCGCGGACAGGGGGCTGAAGCTTTCTTT,CASSRGQGAEAFF
TRBJ1-1,NA,TRBV19,TRBD1,TGTGCCAGTAGTTTCGGGACAGGTACTGAAGCTTTCTTT,CASSFGTGTEAFF
TRBJ1-1,NA,TRBV7-9,TRBD1,TGTGCCAGCAGGAGGGGACAGACTGAAGCTTTCTTT,CASRRGQTEAFF
TRBJ1-1,NA,TRBV7-8,TRBD1,TGTGCCAGCAGCTTAGCGAGGGAGACAGGGGCCTCCGGTTTTGAAGCTTTCTTT,CASSLARETGASGFEAFF
TRBJ1-1,NA,TRBV5-1,NA,TGCGCCAGCAGCTTGAGCGGCGATACTGAAGCTTTCTTT,CASSLSGDTEAFF
TRBJ1-1,once,TRBV5-5,TRBD1,TGTGCCAGCAGCTTGGACCCCCTGACAGGGGAAGCTTTCTTT,CASSLDPLTGEAFF
TRBJ2-1,NA,TRBV19,NA,TGTGCCAGTAGTATCAGGCCGGGGATCTCCTACAATGAGCAGTTCTTC,CASSIRPGISYNEQFF
TRBJ1-2,NA,TRBV19,NA,TGTGCCAGTAGTATACGGGGACACGGTCTTGGGGCAAGCTACACCTTC,CASSIRGHGLGASYTF
TRBJ2-1,NA,TRBV3-1/TRBV3-2,NA,TGTGCCAGCAGCCAAGGAGCGGGCCTAGGTGAGCAGTTCTTC,CASSQGAGLGEQFF
TRBJ2-4,NA,TRBV19,NA,TGTGCCAGTAGTACCCAACAGTCGGCCAAAAACATTCAGTACTTC,CASSTQQSAKNIQYF
TRBJ1-1,NA,TRBV7-9,NA,TGTGCCAGCAGCTTACAACAGGGGAACACTGAAGCTTTCTTT,CASSLQQGNTEAFF
TRBJ1-4,NA,TRBV19,NA,TGTGCCAGTAGTATGGCGAGACAGGCAACTAATGAAAAACTGTTTTTT,CASSMARQATNEKLFF
TRBJ2-3,NA,TRBV11-3,TRBD2,TGTGCCAGCAGCTTGGGAGGGCATACGCAGTATTTT,CASSLGGHTQYF
TRBJ2-3,NA,TRBV27,TRBD1,TGTGCCAGCAGTTACAGCACAGGGGGCAAAGCGCAGTATTTT,CASSYSTGGKAQYF
TRBJ2-3,NA,TRBV4-1,NA,TGCGCCAGCAGCTTGTCCCCCCTGGGGGGAGATACGCAGTATTTT,CASSLSPLGGDTQYF
TRBJ1-2,NA,TRBV7-9,NA,TGTGCCAGCAGCTTAGACATCAAGAACTATGGCTACACCTTC,CASSLDIKNYGYTF
TRBJ2-3,once,TRBV7-2,NA,TGTGCCAGCAGCTCACAAGACAGGTATACGCAGTATTTT,CASSSQDRYTQYF
TRBJ2-2,NA,TRBV20-1,NA,TGCAGTGCCACGAACACCGGGGAGCTGTTTTTT,CSATNTGELFF
TRBJ2-1,NA,TRBV24-1,TRBD2,TGTGCCACCAGTGATCCGACCGGGACTAGCGGGAGAGGTATTATTGATGAGCAGTTCTTC,CATSDPTGTSGRGIIDEQFF
TRBJ2-2,NA,TRBV5-6,TRBD1,TGTGCCAGCAGCTGGGGACAGGGTTCCGGGGAGCTGTTTTTT,CASSWGQGSGELFF
TRBJ1-5,NA,TRBV6-2/TRBV6-3,NA,TGTGCCAGCAGTTCCAAAACAGGGAATCAGCCCCAGCATTTT,CASSSKTGNQPQHF
TRBJ1-5,NA,TRBV28,TRBD1,TGTGCCAGCAGTTTTGCGACAGGGAGTCAGCCCCAGCATTTT,CASSFATGSQPQHF
TRBJ2-2,NA,TRBV7-2,TRBD1,TGTGCCAGCAGCGCAACCGGGACAGGGGACACCGGGGAGCTGTTTTTT,CASSATGTGDTGELFF